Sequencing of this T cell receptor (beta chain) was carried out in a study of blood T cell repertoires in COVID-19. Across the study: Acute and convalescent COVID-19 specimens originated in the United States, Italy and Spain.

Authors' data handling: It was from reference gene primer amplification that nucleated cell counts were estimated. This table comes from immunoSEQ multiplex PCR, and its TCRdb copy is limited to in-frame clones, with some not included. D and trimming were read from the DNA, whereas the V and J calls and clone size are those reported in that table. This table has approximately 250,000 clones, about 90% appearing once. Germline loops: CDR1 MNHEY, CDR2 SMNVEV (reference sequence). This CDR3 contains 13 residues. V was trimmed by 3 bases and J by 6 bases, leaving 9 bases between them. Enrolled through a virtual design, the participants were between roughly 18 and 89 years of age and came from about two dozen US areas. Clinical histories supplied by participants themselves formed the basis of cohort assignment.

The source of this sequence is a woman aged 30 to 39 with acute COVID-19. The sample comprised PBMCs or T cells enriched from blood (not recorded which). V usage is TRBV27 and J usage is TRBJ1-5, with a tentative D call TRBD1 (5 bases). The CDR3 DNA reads TGTGCCAGCAGTTTGGGAGGGGTTCAGCCCCAGCATTTT. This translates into CASSLGGVQPQHF.